A single sample gave rise to the 20 T cell receptor beta chains below, sequenced in a study of cytomegalovirus exposure and HLA in healthy donors. The PCR contained 60 Vbeta and 13 Jbeta primers. Profiling relied on immunoSEQ multiplex PCR, and the TCRdb table lists in-frame clones only, not all of them. The sample holds about 160,000 clones; about four fifths are singletons and the top ten take roughly 4.4%. Sequenced sample: PBMCs. The source of these receptors is a man aged 25 to 45 in good health and CMV-seronegative.

The chain has TRBV4-1 and TRBJ2-2; D ambiguous. Per the germline V gene, CDR1 is MGHRA and CDR2 is YSYEKL. V lost 0 bases, J lost 4 bases, and 6 bases lay in between. The CDR3 spans 14 residues. The CDR3: CASSQEARTGELFF. The CDR3 DNA reads as TGCGCCAGCAGCCAAGAGGCTCGCACCGGGGAGCTGTTTTTT.

The chain uses TRBV25-1 and TRBJ1-2; no definite D call. This CDR3 has 14 residues. V was cut by 4 bases and J by 1 base, with 10 bases left in between. Germline CDR1 MGHDK, CDR2 SYGVNS. The CDR3 DNA sequence: TGTGCCAGCAGTGGAGTCCCCCATAACTATGGCTACACCTTC. Translated, it gives CASSGVPHNYGYTF.

The V and J genes are TRBV13 and TRBJ1-1, with 12 bases identical to TRBD1. Germline V gene sequence: CDR1 PRHDT, CDR2 FYEKMQ (reference sequence). The CDR3 loop spans 16 amino acids. J was trimmed by 5 bases and V by 6 bases; bases with no gene match: 10. CDR3 in DNA: TGTGCCAGCAGTTGGGGGACAGGGGGCGCGTGGACTGAAGCTTTCTTT. Protein product: CASSWGTGGAWTEAFF.

The chain combines TRBV6-5 with TRBJ2-1; D might be TRBD2 (5 bases). The V end lost 11 bases, the J end lost 3 bases, and 11 bases lay between the germline ends. The germline CDR1 and CDR2 sequences are MNHEY and SVGAGI. This CDR3 region has 12 residues. The CDR3 DNA reads TGTGCCTCGAGGGCGGGCTACAATGAGCAGTTCTTC. Its translation: CASRAGYNEQFF.

The chain uses TRBV5-6 and TRBJ1-1; TRBD1 matches at 9 bases. The CDR3 has 16 amino acids. CDR1 is SGHDT and CDR2 is YYEEEE in the germline V gene. V lost 0 bases, J lost 3 bases, and 6 bases stayed unmatched. The CDR3 loop reads CASSLVGTGKYTEAFF. The CDR3 nucleotides are TGTGCCAGCAGCTTGGTTGGGACAGGGAAGTACACTGAAGCTTTCTTT.

The chain has TRBV28 and TRBJ2-7; the D is unclear. V lost 3 bases and J lost 0, with 9 bases in between. Germline V gives CDR1 MDHEN, CDR2 SYDVKM. The length of the CDR3 is 14 residues. The CDR3 protein is CASSFSTGSYEQYF. In DNA form, the CDR3 reads TGTGCCAGCAGTTTTAGTACGGGCTCCTACGAGCAGTACTTC.

The sample holds a few counts of this clone. The chain combines TRBV28 with TRBJ1-6; D gene ambiguous. The CDR3 covers 14 residues. Germline V gene lookup returns CDR1 MDHEN and CDR2 SYDVKM. Trimming left V 4 bases short and J 7 bases short, with 11 bases between. This CDR3 reads CASSYRVPNSPLHF. CDR3 coding DNA: TGTGCCAGCAGTTATCGGGTCCCAAATTCACCCCTCCACTTT. The complete variable domain, with remaining parts taken from reference TRBV28 and TRBJ1-6, reads DVKVTQSSRYLVKRTGEKVFLECVQDMDHENMFWYRQDPGLGLRLIYFSYDVKMKEKGDIPEGYSVSREKKERFSLILESASTNQTSMYLCASSYRVPNSPLHFGNGTRLTVT.

The V gene is TRBV7-9, the J gene TRBJ2-1, with TRBD1 identical over 8 bases. V was pared by 4 bases and J by 10 bases, with 12 bases of the junction left unmatched. The CDR3 loop spans 15 amino acids. The V gene's germline CDR1 is SEHNR and CDR2 FQNEAQ (reference sequence). The CDR3 loop is CASSSGQGWGWEQFF. The CDR3 DNA follows: TGTGCCAGCAGCTCCGGACAGGGTTGGGGATGGGAGCAGTTCTTC.

This clone was recorded a few times. At the DNA level, this CDR3 is encoded by other sequences in the same sample as well. The chain carries TRBV28 and TRBJ1-5, with unresolved D. Germline lookup yields CDR1 MDHEN and CDR2 SYDVKM. V gave up 2 bases and J gave up 2 bases, with 7 bases separating them. The CDR3 runs 14 residues. Here the CDR3 reads CASSLRVGNQPQHF. DNA for the CDR3: TGTGCCAGCAGTTTACGGGTGGGCAATCAGCCCCAGCATTTT.

This clone was detected only once. The V and J genes are TRBV30 and TRBJ1-1; possible D gene TRBD1, 6 bases. The CDR3 length is 11 residues. V was trimmed by 1 base and J by 12 bases, leaving 12 bases between them. CDR1 and CDR2 from the germline V gene are GTSNPN and SVGIG (reference sequence). The DNA of the CDR3 is TGTGCCTGGAGTGGAAGCAGGGGATCTTTCTTT. This translates into CAWSGSRGSFF.

The J gene is TRBJ1-6, the V gene TRBV19; D gene uncertain. The germline V gene encodes CDR1 LNHDA and CDR2 SQIVND (reference sequence). The CDR3 runs to 13 residues. Trimming stripped 5 bases from V and 9 bases from J, with 11 bases between. This CDR3 is CASSSREGSPLHF. The CDR3 bases are TGTGCCAGTAGTTCCCGAGAGGGTTCACCCCTCCACTTT. Full variable domain (rest looked up from reference TRBV19 and TRBJ1-6): DGGITQSPKYLFRKEGQNVTLSCEQNLNHDAMYWYRQDPGQGLRLIYYSQIVNDFQKGDIAEGYSVSREKKESFPLTVTSAQKNPTAFYLCASSSREGSPLHFGNGTRLTVT.

A note on this clone: This specimen includes other DNA sequences encoding the same CDR3. The chain joins TRBV7-3 to TRBJ1-1; 9 bases agree with TRBD1. The CDR3 is 15 amino acids. Trimming took 1 base from V and 1 from J; bases not matched to a gene: 1. Germline lookup yields CDR1 SGHTA and CDR2 FQGTGA. The DNA of the CDR3 is TGTGCCAGCAGCTTAAAGGGACAGGGGAACACTGAAGCTTTCTTT. This translates into CASSLKGQGNTEAFF.

This clone is deemed medium-sized. This chain uses TRBV6-4 with TRBJ2-2; maybe TRBD2 (5 bases). With 2 bases removed from V and 5 bases from J, the gap between germline ends came to 18 bases. Germline-derived CDR1 and CDR2 are MRHNA and SNTAGT. The CDR3 is 17 amino acids. The CDR3 loop reads CASSDEGPGGGTGELFF. The CDR3 nucleotides read TGTGCCAGCAGTGACGAGGGTCCCGGTGGAGGAACCGGGGAGCTGTTTTTT.

This chain links TRBV5-1 with TRBJ1-5; tentatively, D is TRBD1 (5 bases). The CDR3 sequence is 15 residues long. In germline, CDR1 is SGHRS, CDR2 YFSETQ. The V gene lost 0 bases and the J gene lost 5 bases, with 12 bases spanning the gap. The CDR3 DNA sequence: TGCGCCAGCAGCTTGGGCGGCGACAGTTATCAGCCCCAGCATTTT. It encodes CASSLGGDSYQPQHF.

The J gene is TRBJ1-1, the V gene TRBV7-2; 9 bases agree with TRBD1. Germline V gene lookup returns CDR1 SGHTA and CDR2 FQGNSA. V shed 4 bases, J shed 0 bases, and the junction held 3 bases outside the gene matches. The CDR3 has 15 amino acids. Here the CDR3 DNA reads TGTGCCAGCAGCTCGGGGACAGGGTTGAACACTGAAGCTTTCTTT. This sequence encodes CASSSGTGLNTEAFF.

This rearrangement joins TRBV11-1 to TRBJ2-7; 10 bases fit TRBD1. Germline CDR1 SGHAT, CDR2 FQDESV (reference sequence). Germline trimming cut 4 bases from V and 3 bases from J; bases unmatched to any gene: 9. CDR3 size: 16 residues. CDR3 region: CASSYRTGTGDYEQYF. For the CDR3, the DNA is TGTGCCAGCAGCTACCGAACCGGGACAGGGGACTACGAGCAGTACTTC.

The chain is built from TRBV7-3 and TRBJ1-1; 8 bases map to TRBD1. With 5 bases clipped from V and 1 base from J, the junction kept 12 bases outside the gene matches. Germline V gives CDR1 SGHTA, CDR2 FQGTGA. The CDR3 runs 17 residues. The CDR3: CASSTTGALLKNTEAFF. The CDR3 DNA reads as TGTGCCAGCAGCACGACAGGGGCACTACTTAAGAACACTGAAGCTTTCTTT.

The V and J genes are TRBV27 and TRBJ2-5, with D possibly matching TRBD2 (5 bases). Germline-derived CDR1 and CDR2 are MNHEY and SMNVEV (reference sequence). The CDR3 sequence is 13 residues long. With 5 bases removed from V and 5 bases from J, the gap between germline ends came to 12 bases. The DNA for the CDR3 is TGTGCCAGCAGTGGTAGCGTCGGGGAGACCCAGTACTTC. It translates to CASSGSVGETQYF.

The gene calls are TRBV7-8 and TRBJ2-5, with D possibly TRBD2 on 5 matching bases. Germline V lookup: CDR1 SGHVS, CDR2 FQNEAQ. The V gene lost 6 bases and the J gene lost 3 bases, with 11 bases spanning the gap. The CDR3 contains 13 residues. The CDR3 DNA reads as TGTGCCAGCAGTTCCGGGGTGAAAGAGACCCAGTACTTC. Translation gives CASSSGVKETQYF.

This sequence joins TRBV30 and TRBJ1-3; D call uncertain. Trimming removed 4 bases at V and 9 bases at J, with 7 bases between. Germline V CDR1 and CDR2: GTSNPN, SVGIG (reference sequence). This CDR3 region has 10 residues. The CDR3 here is CAWKAGTIYF. The CDR3 DNA sequence: TGTGCCTGGAAGGCGGGCACCATATATTTT. The full variable domain, with the rest looked up from reference TRBV30 and TRBJ1-3, is SQTIHQWPATLVQPVGSPLSLECTVEGTSNPNLYWYRQAAGRGLQLLFYSVGIGQISSEVPQNLSASRPQDRQFILSSKKLLLSDSGFYLCAWKAGTIYFGEGSWLTVV.